Given below is one T cell receptor (beta chain) in context. There is no known antigen for this receptor. The sample holds no much larger clone one base away, and base qualities are not on file. Other nucleotide sequences in the sample specify the same CDR3. This record comes from a study of blood T cell repertoires in COVID-19 (dated by TCRdb to 2020 to 2021). Regarding the complete study: Samples covering the acute and convalescent phases of COVID-19 were provided by collaborators in the United States, Italy and Spain. Where available, HLA class I and class II types were taken from metadata supplied by the sample provider and were not determined by assay-based typing. Subjects who had been exposed to COVID-19, were actively infected with it, or had recovered from it provided the deeply sampled blood TCRbeta repertoires that made up the dataset. The repertoires were released in a freely available public database meant as a resource for research on the immune response to SARS-CoV-2. Sample metadata almost always included a de-identified subject ID, COVID-19 status, age in years and sex. The material from the prospective study consisted of cDNA or gDNA derived from T cells, B-cell-depleted T cells, or PBMCs. Samples were obtained from the ongoing ImmuneRACE study (first 160 participants) and from about 1,300 subjects provided by 6 global collaborators.

At one collaborating source in Seattle, patients were enrolled during active infection and were followed longitudinally through the course of disease. The collaborating institutions used their own protocols to collect whole blood in K2EDTA tubes. For TCRbeta analysis, collaborators shipped samples in one of three forms: frozen whole blood, isolated PBMCs, or DNA extracted from either of those sample types. Reading the germline V gene gives CDR1 MNHEY and CDR2 SVGAGI. V is cut by 1 base and J by 6 bases, and the space between the germline ends is 10 bases. The CDR3 holds 13 amino acids from the cysteine to the phenylalanine. Here the CDR3 DNA is all that survives: 39 bases in frame from base 1. Study-wide findings and limitations: Clinical and demographic metadata were provided uncurated, with the amount varying by source and participant.

TCRbeta CDR3 regions were amplified from genomic DNA using the immunoSEQ Assay, a bias-controlled multiplex PCR. Per the authors' processing: The number of nucleated cells in each sample was estimated from the amplification of reference gene primers within the assay. To quantify the absolute abundance of each unique TCRbeta CDR3 rearrangement, sequence reads were collapsed and filtered. For each sample, productive Simpson clonality was calculated as the square root of Simpson's diversity index over productive rearrangements. TCRdb carries this immuneACCESS record with in-frame sequences only. Its versions omit some clonotypes, under half of them owing to an unresolved V gene in the studies checked, with the rest unexplained. Clone size and V and J calls were adopted from that table, with D and trimming inferred from the DNA. This sample holds 330,000 or so clones; about 91% were observed only once. The top ten clonotypes cover approximately 9.3% of the sample.

The source of this sequence is a man aged 25 to 40 with COVID-19, enrolled during active disease. The chain is made from TRBV6-5 and TRBJ2-7; the D gene is possibly TRBD1, with 5 bases matching. The sequenced sample consisted of peripheral blood. The DNA reads TGTGCCAGCAGTTACTTCAGGGAAGGCGAGCAGTACTTC. Translation gives CASSYFREGEQYF.